This T cell receptor beta chain is from a study of blood T cell repertoires in COVID-19. Turning to the study itself: The origin of the acute and convalescent COVID-19 samples was the United States, Italy and Spain. Sources were T cells, B-cell-depleted T cells, or PBMCs; the material itself was cDNA or gDNA.

The repertoire was sequenced with immunoSEQ multiplex PCR; TCRdb's copy has only in-frame clones and lacks some. The sample lists some 80,000 clones, 80% occurring once. The CDR3 spans 13 residues. Germline V gives CDR1 LNHDA, CDR2 SQIVND (reference sequence). V lost 6 bases and J lost 4, with 12 bases in between. This TCR was sampled from a woman in her thirties or forties with active or convalescent COVID-19. Material for sequencing was peripheral blood. The chain has TRBV19 and TRBJ1-2; D perhaps matches TRBD1 (6 bases). Here the CDR3 reads CASSPGTFYGYTF. CDR3 nucleotide sequence: TGTGCCAGTAGCCCCGGGACATTCTATGGCTACACCTTC.